This T cell receptor (beta chain) is from a study of CD8 T cells in ankylosing spondylitis. Study-wide results and caveats: Characteristic, it appeared, of ankylosing spondylitis blood was a TCR beta motif of fewer than 10 highly homologous variants.

This clonotype was detected only a few times. Its antigen is not known. Germline V gene lookup returns CDR1 MDHEN and CDR2 SYDVKM. This CDR3 comprises 15 residues. The V end was cut by 1 base, the J end by 5 bases, with 14 bases between. Using its own MiXCR run on the 5' RACE reads, TCRdb lists one record per CDR3 protein. The sample includes 150,000 to 200,000 distinct CDR3 sequences, 9.8% of them seen just once. The genes are TRBV28 and TRBJ1-1; possible D gene TRBD1, 5 bases. The source material was blood, either unsorted or a sorted T cell fraction (not recorded which). This receptor was taken from a female donor with ankylosing spondylitis or in good health (not recorded which). This chain's CDR3 is CASSLFGGLRTEAFF. The CDR3 DNA follows: TGTGCCAGCAGTTTATTTGGGGGATTACGGACTGAAGCTTTCTTT.